This TCR beta chain was observed in a study of CXCR3-negative and CXCR3-positive naive CD8 T cells. Study overall: The TRB read total, roughly 140 million, broke down to about 1.5 +/- 0.3 million reads per library. General observations from the study: The study inferred TCR strength from TRB CDR3 properties and found comparable surface CD5 between naive subsets. Compared with CXCR3-negative naive cells, CXCR3-positive naive cells showed more hydrophobic TRB CDR3s. Diversity ran similarly high across both naive subsets but far lower in memory CD8+ cells.

A CD45RO-CCR7+CD27+CD95- phenotype identified naive CD8+ T cells. UMI labels and 5' RACE were used to prepare the TRB cDNA libraries. Reanalyzing the 5' RACE reads, TCRdb keeps one entry per CDR3 protein, without DNA. Its table records roughly 8,100 distinct CDR3 sequences. Comment on this clonotype: The antigen is unknown.

This CDR3 contains 15 residues. The material sequenced was naive CXCR3+ CD8+ T cells from blood. The sample's subset: CD45RO-CCR7+CD27+CD95- naive CD8+ T cells expressing CXCR3 (TNR3+). This receptor was obtained from a human donor in good health. Some clones in this sample may be carry-over from other donors' samples. The V gene is TRBV12-3 or TRBV12-4, the J gene TRBJ2-1; TCRdb picks TRBD2, but there is no DNA to check that call. This chain's CDR3 is CASSLYTSGAREQFF.